This T cell receptor (beta chain) came from a study of blood T cell repertoires in COVID-19. As for the study in general: Specimens from acute and convalescent COVID-19 originated in the United States, Italy and Spain.

The CDR3 covers 12 residues. Germline assignment: CDR1 SQVTM and CDR2 ANQGSEA. The ends lost 8 bases at V and 2 bases at J; junction bases unmatched: 5. Data came from immunoSEQ multiplex PCR; TCRdb stores just in-frame clones and leaves some out. The sample lists about 89,000 clones, roughly 80% seen once, with under 50% in the top ten. This receptor was taken from a human donor in a cohort sampled during active COVID-19. Material: peripheral blood. V is TRBV29-1 and J is TRBJ1-1; TRBD1 agrees at 7 bases. The CDR3, as DNA: TGCAGCACAAACAGGGGAAACACTGAAGCTTTCTTT. This codes for CSTNRGNTEAFF.